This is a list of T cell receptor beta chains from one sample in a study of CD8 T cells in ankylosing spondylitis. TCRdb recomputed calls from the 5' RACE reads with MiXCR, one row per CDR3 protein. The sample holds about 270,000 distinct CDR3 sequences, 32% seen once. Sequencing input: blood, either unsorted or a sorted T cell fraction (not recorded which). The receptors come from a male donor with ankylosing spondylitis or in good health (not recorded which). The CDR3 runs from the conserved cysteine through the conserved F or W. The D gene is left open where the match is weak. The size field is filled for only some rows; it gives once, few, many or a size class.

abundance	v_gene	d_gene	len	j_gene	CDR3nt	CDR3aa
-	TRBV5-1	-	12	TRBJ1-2	TGCGCCAGCAGCTTGGCTACGGATGGCTACACCTTC	CASSLATDGYTF
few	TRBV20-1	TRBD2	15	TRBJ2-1	TGCAGTGCTAGAGCTAGCGGGGGGGTGGACACTGAGCAGTTCTTC	CSARASGGVDTEQFF
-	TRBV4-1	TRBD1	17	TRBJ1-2	TGCGCCAGCAGCCGATCCCCAGGACAGGGGATTAACTATGGCTACACCTTC	CASSRSPGQGINYGYTF
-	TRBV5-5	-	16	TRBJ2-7	TGTGCCAGCAGCTTGGAAGGCGGGACAGTAGCCTACGAGCAGTACTTC	CASSLEGGTVAYEQYF
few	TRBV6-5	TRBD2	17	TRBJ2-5	TGTGCCAGCAGTTATTATGGGGGGGGAGCAACAGCAGAGACCCAGTACTTC	CASSYYGGGATAETQYF
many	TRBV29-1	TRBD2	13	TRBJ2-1	TGCAGCGTGGAGAATATAGCGGGGCCGAATCAGTTCTTC	CSVENIAGPNQFF
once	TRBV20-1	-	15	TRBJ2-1	TGCAGTGCTAGAGATCCCACTGGGACCTACAATGAGCAGTTCTTC	CSARDPTGTYNEQFF
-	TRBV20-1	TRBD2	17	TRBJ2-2	TGCAGTGCTAGACCCCTCGGGACTAGCGGGAACACCGGGGAGCTGTTTTTT	CSARPLGTSGNTGELFF
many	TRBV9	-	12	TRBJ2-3	TGTGCCAGCAGCCCGTTGGCAGATACGCAGTATTTT	CASSPLADTQYF
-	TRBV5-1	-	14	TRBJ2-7	TGCGCCAGCAGCTCTCTACAGGGCTCGGACGAGCAGTACTTC	CASSSLQGSDEQYF
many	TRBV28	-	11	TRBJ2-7	TGTGCCAGCAGGTCGTTCTACGAGCAGTACTTC	CASRSFYEQYF
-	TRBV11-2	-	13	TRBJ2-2	TGTGCCAGCAGCCTAGCTATCACCGGGGAGCTGTTTTTT	CASSLAITGELFF
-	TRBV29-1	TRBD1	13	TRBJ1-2	TGCAGCGTCCCCCGTGGGACAGGCTATGGCTACACCTTC	CSVPRGTGYGYTF
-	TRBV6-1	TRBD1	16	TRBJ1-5	TGTGCCAGCAGTGAAATATGGGACAGGGCGGAACAGCCCCAGCATTTT	CASSEIWDRAEQPQHF
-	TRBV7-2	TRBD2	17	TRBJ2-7	TGTGCCAGCAGCTCACCTGGACTAGCGGGGGGGAGGTACGAGCAGTACTTC	CASSSPGLAGGRYEQYF
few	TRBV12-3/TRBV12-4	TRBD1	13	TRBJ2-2	TGTGCCAGCGACAGGGGGCTCACCGGGGAGCTGTTTTTT	CASDRGLTGELFF
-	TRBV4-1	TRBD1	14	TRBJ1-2	TGCGCCAGCAGCCAAGTCGAACAGGGGAATGGCTACACCTTC	CASSQVEQGNGYTF
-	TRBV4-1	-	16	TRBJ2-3	TGCGCCAGCAGCCAAGATCCTCCTTCCGGCACAGATACGCAGTATTTT	CASSQDPPSGTDTQYF
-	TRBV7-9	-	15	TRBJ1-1	TGTGCCAGCAGCTTAGGGGGGGGCCGGAACACTGAAGCTTTCTTT	CASSLGGGRNTEAFF
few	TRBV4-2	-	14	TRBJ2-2	TGTGCCAGCACGGGGGTACCGAACACCGGGGAGCTGTTTTTT	CASTGVPNTGELFF
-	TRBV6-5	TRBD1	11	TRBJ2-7	TGTGCCAGACGGGGACAGGGTGGGCAGTACTTC	CARRGQGGQYF
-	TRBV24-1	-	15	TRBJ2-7	TGTGCCACCAGTGATACCGACGGCAGCTCCTACGAGCAGTACTTC	CATSDTDGSSYEQYF
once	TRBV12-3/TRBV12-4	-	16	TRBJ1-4	TGTGCCAGCACCCTTACCGTCCTCGGACAGTATGAAAAACTGTTTTTT	CASTLTVLGQYEKLFF
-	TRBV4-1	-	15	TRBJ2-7	TGCGCCAGCAGCCAAGAAGATCAGGAGTCGTACGAGCAGTACTTC	CASSQEDQESYEQYF
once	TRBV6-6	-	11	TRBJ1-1	TGTGCCAGCAGGCAATATAGGGAAGCTTTCTTT	CASRQYREAFF
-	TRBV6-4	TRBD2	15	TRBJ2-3	TGTGCCAGCAGTGTAACCGGGGGGGCCTCAGATACGCAGTATTTT	CASSVTGGASDTQYF
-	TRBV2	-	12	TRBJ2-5	TGTGCCAGCAGGGCGTACCAAGAGACCCAGTACTTC	CASRAYQETQYF
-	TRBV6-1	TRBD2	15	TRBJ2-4	TGTGCCAGCAGACAACTAGCGGGGGGGCTGAACATTCAGTACTTC	CASRQLAGGLNIQYF
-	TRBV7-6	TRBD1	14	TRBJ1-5	TGTGCCAGCAGCCTTGGACAGGGTCAGCAGCCCCAGCATTTT	CASSLGQGQQPQHF
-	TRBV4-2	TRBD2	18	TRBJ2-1	TGTGCCAGCAGCCAACCGGCCGGGGGGGGCAGCTCCTACAATGAGCAGTTCTTC	CASSQPAGGGSSYNEQFF
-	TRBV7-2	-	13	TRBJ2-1	TGTGCCAGCAGCTTAGGGGGCTACCCCCAGCAGTTCTTC	CASSLGGYPQQFF
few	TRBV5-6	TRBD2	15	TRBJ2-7	TGTGCCAGCAGCGACGGACTAGCGGTTTCCTACGAGCAGTACTTC	CASSDGLAVSYEQYF
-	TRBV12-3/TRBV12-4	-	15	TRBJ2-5	TGTGCCAGCAGTTCCGGCCGGGGAAGCGGAGAGACCCAGTACTTC	CASSSGRGSGETQYF
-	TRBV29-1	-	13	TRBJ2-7	TGCAGCGTTGAAAGTCAGTTGAATAACGAGCAGTACTTC	CSVESQLNNEQYF
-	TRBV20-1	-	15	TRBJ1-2	TGCAGTGCTAGAGCTGACCTTCAGGACTTTTATGGCTACACCTTC	CSARADLQDFYGYTF
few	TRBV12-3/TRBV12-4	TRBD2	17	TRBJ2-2	TGTGCCAGCAGTTTTAATTGGGGCGGGGGGAAAACCGGGGAGCTGTTTTTT	CASSFNWGGGKTGELFF
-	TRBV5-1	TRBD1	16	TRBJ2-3	TGCGCCAGCAGCTTGGGAAGGGACAGGAGGACAGATACGCAGTATTTT	CASSLGRDRRTDTQYF
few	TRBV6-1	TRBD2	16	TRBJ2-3	TGTGCCAGCAGCCCCCTCGTAGCGGGATTCACAGATACGCAGTATTTT	CASSPLVAGFTDTQYF
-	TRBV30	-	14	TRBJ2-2	TGTGCCTGGAGTGTACTAGGGGACACCGGGGAGCTGTTTTTT	CAWSVLGDTGELFF
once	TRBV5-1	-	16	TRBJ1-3	TGCGCCAGCAGCTTGGCCGGGATTGTCTCTGGAAACACCATATATTTT	CASSLAGIVSGNTIYF
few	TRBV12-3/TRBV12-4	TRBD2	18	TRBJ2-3	TGTGCCAGTTCGTCGGCAAGCGGGGCAAGTCTCAACACAGATACGCAGTATTTT	CASSSASGASLNTDTQYF
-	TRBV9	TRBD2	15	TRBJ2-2	TGTGCCAGCAGCGTCAGCGGGGGGGACACCGGGGAGCTGTTTTTT	CASSVSGGDTGELFF
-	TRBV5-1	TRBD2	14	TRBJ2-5	TGCGCCAGCACTATTGGCGGGGGACAAGAGACCCAGTACTTC	CASTIGGGQETQYF
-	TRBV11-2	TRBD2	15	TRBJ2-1	TGTGCCAGCAGCGAGGCGGGACTAGCGGGCAATGAGCAGTTCTTC	CASSEAGLAGNEQFF